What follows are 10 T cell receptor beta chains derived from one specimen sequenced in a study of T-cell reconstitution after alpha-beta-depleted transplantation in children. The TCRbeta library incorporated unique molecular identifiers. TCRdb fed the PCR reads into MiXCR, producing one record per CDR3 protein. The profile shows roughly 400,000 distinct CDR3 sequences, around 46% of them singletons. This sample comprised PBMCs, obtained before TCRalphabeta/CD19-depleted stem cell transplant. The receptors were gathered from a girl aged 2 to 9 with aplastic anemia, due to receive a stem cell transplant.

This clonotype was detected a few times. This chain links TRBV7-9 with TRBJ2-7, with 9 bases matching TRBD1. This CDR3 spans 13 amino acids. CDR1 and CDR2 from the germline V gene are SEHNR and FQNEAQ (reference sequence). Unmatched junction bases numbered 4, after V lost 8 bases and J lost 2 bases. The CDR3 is CASGDRETYEQYF. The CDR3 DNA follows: TGTGCCAGCGGGGACAGGGAGACCTACGAGCAGTACTTC.

CDR3 protein: CSVPSRDRWRTEAFF. For the CDR3, the DNA is TGCAGTGTTCCTAGTCGAGACAGGTGGCGAACTGAAGCTTTCTTT. The chain couples TRBV20-1 to TRBJ1-1; the D gene is possibly TRBD1 (6 bases). Germline lookup yields CDR1 DFQATT and CDR2 SNEGSKA (reference sequence). Deletions cut 7 bases from V and 5 bases from J, with 23 bases between. This CDR3 comprises 15 residues.

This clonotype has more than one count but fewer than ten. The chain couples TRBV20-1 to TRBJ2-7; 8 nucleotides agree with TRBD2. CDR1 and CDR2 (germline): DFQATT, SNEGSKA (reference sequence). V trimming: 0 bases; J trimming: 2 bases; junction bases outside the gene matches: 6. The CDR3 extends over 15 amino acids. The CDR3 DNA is TGCAGTGCTAGAGATCGAAGGCGGGGGGCCTACGAGCAGTACTTC. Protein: CSARDRRRGAYEQYF.

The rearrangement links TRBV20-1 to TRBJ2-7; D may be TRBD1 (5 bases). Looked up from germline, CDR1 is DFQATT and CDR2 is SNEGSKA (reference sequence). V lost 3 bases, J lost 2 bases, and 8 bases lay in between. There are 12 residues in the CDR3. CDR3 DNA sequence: TGCAGTGCTAGGGGCAGGGCCTACGAGCAGTACTTC. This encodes CSARGRAYEQYF.

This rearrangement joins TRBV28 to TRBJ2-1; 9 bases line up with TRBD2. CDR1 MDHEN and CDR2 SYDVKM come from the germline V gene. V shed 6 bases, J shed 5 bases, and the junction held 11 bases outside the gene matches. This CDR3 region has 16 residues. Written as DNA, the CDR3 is TGTGCCAGCAGCCCGTTCCGGCTAGCGGGGAACAATGAGCAGTTCTTC. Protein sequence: CASSPFRLAGNNEQFF.

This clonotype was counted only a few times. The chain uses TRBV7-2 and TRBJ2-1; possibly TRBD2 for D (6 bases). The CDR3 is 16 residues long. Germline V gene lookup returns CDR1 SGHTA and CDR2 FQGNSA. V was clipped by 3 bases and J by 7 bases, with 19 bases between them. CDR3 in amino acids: CASSFPRTGGMNEQFF. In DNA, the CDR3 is TGTGCCAGCAGCTTCCCCCGGACTGGGGGGATGAATGAGCAGTTCTTC.

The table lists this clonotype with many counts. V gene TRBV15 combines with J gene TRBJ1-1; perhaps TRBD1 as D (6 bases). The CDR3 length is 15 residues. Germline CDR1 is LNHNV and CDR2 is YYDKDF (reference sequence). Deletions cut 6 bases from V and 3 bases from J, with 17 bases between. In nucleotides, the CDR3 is TGTGCCACCAGTGGGGGCGGGGATATGGACACTGAAGCTTTCTTT. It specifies CATSGGGDMDTEAFF.

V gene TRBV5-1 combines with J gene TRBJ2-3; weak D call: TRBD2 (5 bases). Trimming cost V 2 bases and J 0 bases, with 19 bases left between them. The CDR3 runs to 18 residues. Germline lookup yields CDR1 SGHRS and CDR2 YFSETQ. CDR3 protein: CASSFGVVRAPSTDTQYF. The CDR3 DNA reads TGCGCCAGCAGCTTCGGGGTTGTTAGGGCCCCGAGCACAGATACGCAGTATTTT.

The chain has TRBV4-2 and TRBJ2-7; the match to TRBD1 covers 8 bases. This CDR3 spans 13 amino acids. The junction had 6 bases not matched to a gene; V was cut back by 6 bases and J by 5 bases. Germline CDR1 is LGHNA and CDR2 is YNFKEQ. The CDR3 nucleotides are TGTGCCAGCAGTGATTCGACAGGGGACGAGCAGTACTTC. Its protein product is CASSDSTGDEQYF.

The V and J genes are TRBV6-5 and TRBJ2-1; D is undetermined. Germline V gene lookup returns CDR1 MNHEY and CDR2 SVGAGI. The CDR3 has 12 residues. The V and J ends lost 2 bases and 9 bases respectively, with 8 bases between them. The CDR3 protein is CASSYPVIEQFF. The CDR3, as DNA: TGTGCCAGCAGTTACCCCGTCATTGAGCAGTTCTTC.